A selection of T cell receptor beta chains follows, all from one sample in a study of blood T cells in healthy people across ages. TCRdb re-derived calls from the 5' RACE reads in MiXCR, one entry per CDR3 protein. The profile shows about 1.8 million distinct CDR3 sequences, around 48% of them singletons. Sequences were obtained from blood. Receptors were obtained from a woman between 35 and 50 years old in good health. CDR3s include the opening cysteine and the closing phenylalanine or tryptophan.

CDR3 length | V gene | CDR3 protein
14 | TRBV4-2 | CASSPNPGQFEAFF
15 | TRBV9 | CAGSASGTVINEQFF
15 | TRBV7-9 | CASSEGLASPDTQYF
15 | TRBV5-1 | CASGPLAGADNEQFF
17 | TRBV9 | CASSVGQDPYSNQPQHF
13 | TRBV7-9 | CATQVTRSETQYF
16 | TRBV12-3/TRBV12-4 | CASSFRTGIGGETQYF
16 | TRBV7-3 | CASSLGPHSGANVLTF
11 | TRBV6-1 | CASGGHIEQYF
14 | TRBV5-1 | CASSPGQPGETQYF
15 | TRBV5-6 | CASSWGRTTNEKLFF
15 | TRBV4-2 | CASSQVEGAAGELFF
16 | TRBV11-2 | CASSLSREWDTGELFF
13 | TRBV11-1 | CASSFSVGSIQYF
15 | TRBV29-1 | CSVEAATDSYNEQFF
18 | TRBV6-2/TRBV6-3 | CASSYQTGSNPFTDTQYF
16 | TRBV24-1 | CATSDLRQGNYNEQFF
14 | TRBV20-1 | CSATGQGKRQPQHF
14 | TRBV5-1 | CASSPGQNGETQYF
17 | TRBV4-3 | CASSQRRAESSTDTQYF
14 | TRBV20-1 | CSARSGLSEDEQYF
17 | TRBV11-2 | CASSLDSFTGANYGYTF
15 | TRBV6-2/TRBV6-3 | CASSYGQGVDDGYTF
16 | TRBV28 | CASRVRGALITDTQYF
17 | TRBV7-2 | CASSLDRREWGGETQYF
15 | TRBV2 | CASSEASTGIETQYF
16 | TRBV7-2 | CASSTPGLPLSETQYF
15 | TRBV9 | CASSVRDLAGYGYTF
13 | TRBV7-9 | CASSHTGPRGCTF
18 | TRBV5-5 | CASSPGPGGSSYNSPLHF
14 | TRBV12-3/TRBV12-4 | CASTSGTGLNEQFF
15 | TRBV29-1 | CSARQGTSGTDTQYF
17 | TRBV12-3/TRBV12-4 | CASSLSLPAGGNNEQFF
14 | TRBV5-1 | CASSWAGNEETQYF
16 | TRBV5-1 | CASSPQGLSGANVLTF
12 | TRBV5-8 | CASSLTPGEQFF
15 | TRBV6-5 | CASRTPGQGFSPLHF
14 | TRBV11-2 | CASSSGMKLTEQYF
19 | TRBV11-2 | CASSLSGLAGGPSYNEQFF
16 | TRBV7-2 | CASSSNAGLAYNEQYF
14 | TRBV27 | CASRRQEGPREQYF
17 | TRBV27 | CASSWVRRGSGANVLTF
16 | TRBV20-1 | CSASPLAGAHYNEQFF
14 | TRBV6-2/TRBV6-3 | CASSQTGPRHEQYF
13 | TRBV12-3/TRBV12-4 | CASSLGQPSEAFF
13 | TRBV6-2/TRBV6-3 | CASRRTGVNEQFF
14 | TRBV20-1 | CSARAGGLSAEQFF
16 | TRBV7-2 | CAGSLAAGQAFGTQYF
14 | TRBV6-2/TRBV6-3 | CASSVRGASYEQYF
13 | TRBV13 | CASSADRSYEQYF
14 | TRBV5-1 | CASSFGQGDYGYTF
16 | TRBV24-1 | CATSDVRGYSYNEQYF
12 | TRBV20-1 | CSARGGPFGYTF
15 | TRBV20-1 | CSAVYGTSQQETQYF
12 | TRBV29-1 | CSAYSGANVLTF